This is a list of T cell receptor beta chains from one sample in a study of blood T cell repertoires in COVID-19. Data came from immunoSEQ multiplex PCR; TCRdb stores just in-frame clones and leaves some out. The sample yields under 250,000 clones, roughly 90% seen once. Source material: peripheral blood. Receptors were obtained from a woman aged 55-69 years with acute or convalescent COVID-19. Each CDR3 is given with its conserved first and last residue. A D gene is named only where the DNA matches it firmly. Part of the rows lack a size; the others show once, few, many or a class for expanded clones.

abundance: .; d_gene: .; j_gene: TRBJ1-5; v_gene: TRBV6-6; CDR3aa: CASSYVGASNQPQHF; CDR3nt: TGTGCCAGCAGTTACGTGGGGGCGAGCAATCAGCCCCAGCATTTT
abundance: .; d_gene: TRBD1; j_gene: TRBJ2-2; v_gene: TRBV4-3; CDR3aa: CASSQSGQGARELFF; CDR3nt: TGCGCCAGCAGCCAATCGGGACAGGGGGCCAGGGAGCTGTTTTTT
abundance: .; d_gene: TRBD2; j_gene: TRBJ2-2; v_gene: TRBV5-4; CDR3aa: CASSFRGGTGELFF; CDR3nt: TGTGCCAGCAGCTTCCGGGGGGGCACCGGGGAGCTGTTTTTT
abundance: .; d_gene: TRBD1; j_gene: TRBJ2-4; v_gene: TRBV5-6; CDR3aa: CASSLQQGTIQYF; CDR3nt: TGTGCCAGCAGCTTACAACAGGGGACCATTCAGTACTTC
abundance: .; d_gene: TRBD2; j_gene: TRBJ2-4; v_gene: TRBV2; CDR3aa: CASSEIAGLAKNIQYF; CDR3nt: TGTGCCAGCAGTGAAATAGCGGGGTTAGCCAAAAACATTCAGTACTTC
abundance: .; d_gene: TRBD2; j_gene: TRBJ2-7; v_gene: TRBV5-4; CDR3aa: CASSLAGGSSYEQYF; CDR3nt: TGTGCCAGCAGCTTAGCGGGGGGAAGCTCCTACGAGCAGTACTTC
abundance: .; d_gene: TRBD1; j_gene: TRBJ2-7; v_gene: TRBV2; CDR3aa: CASRAGTGGPYEQYF; CDR3nt: TGTGCCAGCAGGGCCGGGACAGGGGGCCCCTACGAGCAGTACTTC
abundance: .; d_gene: TRBD1; j_gene: TRBJ1-2; v_gene: TRBV6-5; CDR3aa: CASSRDRENYGYTF; CDR3nt: TGTGCCAGTAGCAGAGACAGGGAGAACTATGGCTACACCTTC
abundance: .; d_gene: TRBD1; j_gene: TRBJ2-1; v_gene: TRBV6-5; CDR3aa: CASSPGQRNEQFF; CDR3nt: TGTGCCAGCAGCCCGGGACAGAGGAATGAGCAGTTCTTC
abundance: .; d_gene: TRBD2; j_gene: TRBJ2-1; v_gene: TRBV4-3; CDR3aa: CASSQDMGVGRTYNEQFF; CDR3nt: TGCGCCAGCAGCCAAGATATGGGAGTCGGGAGGACCTACAATGAGCAGTTCTTC
abundance: .; d_gene: .; j_gene: TRBJ2-3; v_gene: TRBV7-2; CDR3aa: CASSLDWGPSTDTQYF; CDR3nt: TGTGCCAGCAGCTTAGATTGGGGCCCTAGCACAGATACGCAGTATTTT
abundance: .; d_gene: .; j_gene: TRBJ1-5; v_gene: TRBV30; CDR3aa: CAWNEGFGGNQPQHF; CDR3nt: TGTGCCTGGAATGAGGGATTTGGGGGCAATCAGCCCCAGCATTTT
abundance: .; d_gene: TRBD1; j_gene: TRBJ1-2; v_gene: TRBV5-1; CDR3aa: CASNSQGARFEGYTF; CDR3nt: TGCGCCAGCAACTCCCAGGGGGCGCGGTTCGAAGGCTACACCTTC
abundance: .; d_gene: .; j_gene: TRBJ1-3; v_gene: TRBV6-6; CDR3aa: CASRTGSGNTIYF; CDR3nt: TGTGCCAGCAGGACAGGTTCTGGAAACACCATATATTTT
abundance: .; d_gene: .; j_gene: TRBJ2-2; v_gene: TRBV7-2; CDR3aa: CASSLASGYNTGELFF; CDR3nt: TGTGCCAGCAGCTTAGCTAGCGGTTATAACACCGGGGAGCTGTTTTTT
abundance: once; d_gene: TRBD2; j_gene: TRBJ2-7; v_gene: TRBV19; CDR3aa: CASSILAGGPYEQYF; CDR3nt: TGTGCCAGTAGTATATTAGCGGGAGGGCCCTACGAGCAGTACTTC
abundance: .; d_gene: .; j_gene: TRBJ1-6; v_gene: TRBV28; CDR3aa: CASSLNNSPLHF; CDR3nt: TGTGCCAGCAGTCTTAATAATTCACCCCTCCACTTT
abundance: .; d_gene: .; j_gene: TRBJ2-7; v_gene: TRBV18; CDR3aa: CASSPPTAPGYEQYF; CDR3nt: TGTGCCAGCTCACCACCGACAGCACCAGGATACGAGCAGTACTTC
abundance: .; d_gene: TRBD1; j_gene: TRBJ1-4; v_gene: TRBV5-1; CDR3aa: CASSLTGGTYREKLFF; CDR3nt: TGCGCCAGCAGCTTGACAGGGGGAACCTATCGGGAAAAACTGTTTTTT
abundance: .; d_gene: .; j_gene: TRBJ1-6; v_gene: TRBV19; CDR3aa: CASSIQEGEDSPLHF; CDR3nt: TGTGCCAGTAGTATACAAGAGGGGGAAGATTCACCCCTCCACTTT
abundance: .; d_gene: .; j_gene: TRBJ1-6; v_gene: TRBV4-1; CDR3aa: CASSQRAGDSPLHF; CDR3nt: TGCGCCAGCAGCCAACGGGCAGGGGATTCACCCCTCCACTTT
abundance: .; d_gene: .; j_gene: TRBJ1-2; v_gene: TRBV3-1/TRBV3-2; CDR3aa: CASSQDSSRLDGYTF; CDR3nt: TGTGCCAGCAGCCAAGACTCTTCCAGGCTGGATGGCTACACCTTC
abundance: .; d_gene: .; j_gene: TRBJ1-5; v_gene: TRBV27; CDR3aa: CASSFISDQPQHF; CDR3nt: TGTGCCAGCAGTTTTATTTCGGATCAGCCCCAGCATTTT
abundance: few; d_gene: .; j_gene: TRBJ2-2; v_gene: TRBV11-2; CDR3aa: CASSLTNTGELFF; CDR3nt: TGTGCCAGCAGCTTGACAAACACCGGGGAGCTGTTTTTT
abundance: .; d_gene: .; j_gene: TRBJ1-1; v_gene: TRBV28; CDR3aa: CASNLLSNTEAFF; CDR3nt: TGTGCCAGCAACCTCCTATCCAACACTGAAGCTTTCTTT
abundance: .; d_gene: TRBD1; j_gene: TRBJ2-7; v_gene: TRBV6-5; CDR3aa: CASRQTGGIRREQYF; CDR3nt: TGTGCCAGCAGGCAAACAGGGGGGATCCGGCGGGAGCAGTACTTC
abundance: .; d_gene: TRBD1; j_gene: TRBJ1-2; v_gene: TRBV7-9; CDR3aa: CASSFGTAYGYTF; CDR3nt: TGTGCCAGCAGCTTTGGGACAGCCTATGGCTACACCTTC
abundance: once; d_gene: TRBD1; j_gene: TRBJ1-6; v_gene: TRBV4-3; CDR3aa: CASSQGPQGAGSPLHF; CDR3nt: TGCGCCAGCAGCCAAGGTCCACAGGGGGCGGGATCACCCCTCCACTTT
abundance: .; d_gene: TRBD2; j_gene: TRBJ2-3; v_gene: TRBV19; CDR3aa: CASGGGGSTDTQYF; CDR3nt: TGTGCCAGTGGCGGGGGGGGAAGCACAGATACGCAGTATTTT
abundance: .; d_gene: .; j_gene: TRBJ1-1; v_gene: TRBV6-5; CDR3aa: CASSIGGAEAFF; CDR3nt: TGTGCCAGCAGCATAGGGGGAGCTGAAGCTTTCTTT
abundance: .; d_gene: .; j_gene: TRBJ2-7; v_gene: TRBV21-1; CDR3aa: CASPSRPAGGPLYEQYF; CDR3nt: TGTGCCAGCCCATCCCGACCCGCGGGGGGGCCGCTTTACGAGCAGTACTTC
abundance: .; d_gene: TRBD1; j_gene: TRBJ1-6; v_gene: TRBV25-1; CDR3aa: CASSVQGPLSYNSPLHF; CDR3nt: TGTGCCAGCAGTGTACAGGGGCCTCTCTCCTATAATTCACCCCTCCACTTT
abundance: .; d_gene: .; j_gene: TRBJ2-7; v_gene: TRBV28; CDR3aa: CASSLTGSLYYEQYF; CDR3nt: TGTGCCAGCAGTTTAACAGGGTCTCTATACTACGAGCAGTACTTC
abundance: few; d_gene: TRBD1; j_gene: TRBJ1-5; v_gene: TRBV27; CDR3aa: CASSLTGAHAAQHF; CDR3nt: TGTGCCAGCAGTCTAACAGGGGCCCATGCGGCCCAGCATTTT
abundance: .; d_gene: .; j_gene: TRBJ1-5; v_gene: TRBV19; CDR3aa: CASSMGAGNQPQHF; CDR3nt: TGTGCCAGTAGTATGGGGGCAGGGAATCAGCCCCAGCATTTT
abundance: .; d_gene: .; j_gene: TRBJ2-5; v_gene: TRBV5-1; CDR3aa: CASSLTDRGIQTQYF; CDR3nt: TGCGCCAGCAGCTTAACGGACAGAGGCATCCAGACCCAGTACTTC
abundance: .; d_gene: TRBD2; j_gene: TRBJ2-3; v_gene: TRBV30; CDR3aa: CAWSVKTSGTDTQYF; CDR3nt: TGTGCCTGGAGTGTCAAGACTAGCGGTACAGATACGCAGTATTTT
abundance: .; d_gene: .; j_gene: TRBJ2-1; v_gene: TRBV2; CDR3aa: CASSPTPSYNEQFF; CDR3nt: TGTGCCAGCAGCCCTACCCCCTCCTACAATGAGCAGTTCTTC
abundance: .; d_gene: TRBD1; j_gene: TRBJ1-3; v_gene: TRBV5-1; CDR3aa: CASSLGGQVSSGNTIYF; CDR3nt: TGCGCCAGCAGCTTGGGCGGACAGGTTAGCTCTGGAAACACCATATATTTT
abundance: .; d_gene: .; j_gene: TRBJ2-3; v_gene: TRBV5-4; CDR3aa: CASSLEASSTDTQYF; CDR3nt: TGTGCCAGCAGCTTGGAGGCTAGTAGCACAGATACGCAGTATTTT
abundance: .; d_gene: .; j_gene: TRBJ2-3; v_gene: TRBV3-1/TRBV3-2; CDR3aa: CASSQDRGGTGGDTQYF; CDR3nt: TGTGCCAGCAGCCAAGATCGGGGCGGAACCGGGGGAGATACGCAGTATTTT
abundance: .; d_gene: TRBD1; j_gene: TRBJ1-3; v_gene: TRBV20-1; CDR3aa: CSASGQGYGNTIYF; CDR3nt: TGCAGTGCTAGTGGACAGGGCTATGGAAACACCATATATTTT
abundance: few; d_gene: .; j_gene: TRBJ2-2; v_gene: TRBV5-1; CDR3aa: CASSLLTVDTGELFF; CDR3nt: TGCGCCAGCAGCCTATTGACAGTAGACACCGGGGAGCTGTTTTTT
abundance: .; d_gene: TRBD1; j_gene: TRBJ1-1; v_gene: TRBV4-2; CDR3aa: CASSQRDRDRTEAFF; CDR3nt: TGTGCCAGCAGCCAACGGGACAGGGATCGCACTGAAGCTTTCTTT
abundance: .; d_gene: .; j_gene: TRBJ1-1; v_gene: TRBV14; CDR3aa: CASNNRQGTEAFF; CDR3nt: TGTGCCAGCAATAACAGGCAGGGCACTGAAGCTTTCTTT
abundance: .; d_gene: TRBD2; j_gene: TRBJ2-5; v_gene: TRBV19; CDR3aa: CASSSGRAEETQYF; CDR3nt: TGTGCCAGTAGTAGCGGGAGGGCCGAGGAGACCCAGTACTTC
abundance: .; d_gene: .; j_gene: TRBJ1-1; v_gene: TRBV5-1; CDR3aa: CASSLGQRNTEAFF; CDR3nt: TGCGCCAGCAGCTTAGGACAGAGGAACACTGAAGCTTTCTTT
abundance: .; d_gene: TRBD1; j_gene: TRBJ2-1; v_gene: TRBV27; CDR3aa: CASTTGETYNEQFF; CDR3nt: TGTGCCAGCACAACAGGGGAAACCTACAATGAGCAGTTCTTC
abundance: .; d_gene: TRBD1; j_gene: TRBJ1-2; v_gene: TRBV7-2; CDR3aa: CASSVDRAYGYTF; CDR3nt: TGTGCCAGCAGTGTAGACAGGGCCTATGGCTACACCTTC
abundance: .; d_gene: .; j_gene: TRBJ2-7; v_gene: TRBV6-2/TRBV6-3; CDR3aa: CASSYAGTSYEQYF; CDR3nt: TGTGCCAGCAGTTACGCGGGTACATCCTACGAGCAGTACTTC
abundance: .; d_gene: .; j_gene: TRBJ1-5; v_gene: TRBV28; CDR3aa: CASSPPGGRPQHF; CDR3nt: TGTGCCAGCAGTCCCCCTGGCGGAAGGCCCCAGCATTTT
abundance: .; d_gene: .; j_gene: TRBJ2-5; v_gene: TRBV10-3; CDR3aa: CAIKGSSGETQYF; CDR3nt: TGTGCCATCAAAGGCAGTTCGGGAGAGACCCAGTACTTC
abundance: once; d_gene: .; j_gene: TRBJ1-1; v_gene: TRBV19; CDR3aa: CASSAAEGTEAFF; CDR3nt: TGTGCCAGTAGTGCAGCGGAGGGCACTGAAGCTTTCTTT